The 2 T cell receptor beta chains given below trace back to one sample, sequenced in a study of human T cells and chemical hapten exposure. Specified time point: patch test 2, 6 weeks after DPC sensitization. Documented treatment: therapeutic diphenylcyclopropenone sensitization with weekly scalp DPC. One entry per CDR3 protein results from TCRdb running MiXCR on the RACE reads. This sample has over 70,000 distinct CDR3 sequences, with about 9.9% found just once. This material consisted of whole blood, taken in connection with sensitization to the hapten diphenylcyclopropenone (DPC). Receptors were obtained from a man aged 18-30 years with alopecia areata. Some clones in this sample may be carry-over from other donors' samples.

This chain uses TRBV11-2 with TRBJ2-5, with 7 bases identical to TRBD2. In germline, CDR1 is SGHAT, CDR2 FQNNGV. The CDR3 has 14 amino acids. After removal of 7 bases from V and 5 bases from J, the junction contained 10 bases not matched to a gene. Here the CDR3 DNA reads TGTGCCAGCAATCCCTACCAGGGAGGGGAGACCCAGTACTTC. It encodes CASNPYQGGETQYF.

This rearrangement joins TRBV7-9 to TRBJ2-3; perhaps TRBD2 as D (5 bases). The germline gives CDR1 SEHNR, CDR2 FQNEAQ (reference sequence). CDR3 length: 15 residues. The germline V and J ends were trimmed by 1 base and 3 bases, with 11 bases remaining between them. In DNA, the CDR3 is TGTGCCAGCAGCTTAGGGGTCTGGGAGACAGATACGCAGTATTTT. Translation gives CASSLGVWETDTQYF.